These 25 T cell receptor beta chains were sequenced from one sample in a study of liver allograft versus peripheral blood T cells. Study details: The authors compared T cell receptor repertoires in transplanted livers with those in the peripheral blood of recipients.

TCRdb reprocessed the reads with MiXCR, giving one entry per CDR3 protein. The sample includes some 12,000 distinct CDR3 sequences, about 23% of them seen just once. These receptors originate from a human patient who had a liver transplant. The T cells may come from the graft donor.

By sample share, this clonotype is medium-sized. The chain links TRBV15 to TRBJ1-6; unclear D gene. There are 15 residues in the CDR3. Trimming pared 0 bases from V and 7 bases from J, leaving 10 bases between. Germline loops: CDR1 LNHNV, CDR2 YYDKDF (reference sequence). CDR3 sequence: CATSRDRQRNSPLHF. Written as DNA, the CDR3 is TGTGCCACCAGCAGAGATCGGCAGCGGAATTCACCCCTCCACTTT.

This chain joins TRBV19 and TRBJ1-6; weak D call: TRBD1 (6 bases). This CDR3 spans 12 amino acids. Germline V gene sequence: CDR1 LNHDA, CDR2 SQIVND (reference sequence). Trimming left V 2 bases short and J 10 bases short, with 6 bases between. The CDR3 DNA reads as TGTGCCAGTAGTATAAGGGGGTCACCCCTCCACTTT. Its protein product is CASSIRGSPLHF. Full variable domain (remainder filled in from reference TRBV19 and TRBJ1-6): DGGITQSPKYLFRKEGQNVTLSCEQNLNHDAMYWYRQDPGQGLRLIYYSQIVNDFQKGDIAEGYSVSREKKESFPLTVTSAQKNPTAFYLCASSIRGSPLHFGNGTRLTVT.

This rearrangement joins TRBV18 to TRBJ2-7; 15 bases fit TRBD2. The CDR3 is 16 amino acids. Germline V CDR1 and CDR2: KGHSH, LQKENI. The V segment lost 4 bases and the J segment 5 bases; nucleotides outside the gene matches: 6. This chain's CDR3 is CASSLTGLAGGNEQYF. CDR3 bases: TGTGCCAGCTCACTAACGGGACTAGCGGGAGGAAACGAGCAGTACTTC.

By its share, this clonotype is medium-sized (0.01 to 0.1%). CDR3 amino acids: CASSLGWGRGNEKLFF. As DNA, the CDR3 is TGTGCCAGCAGCCTGGGTTGGGGACGGGGAAATGAAAAACTGTTTTTT. The chain couples TRBV7-9 to TRBJ1-4, with a possible D match to TRBD1 (5 bases). CDR3 length: 16 residues. The V end lost 5 bases, the J end lost 5 bases, and 18 bases lay between the germline ends. Germline assignment: CDR1 SEHNR and CDR2 FQNEAQ (reference sequence).

This clonotype has just a few counts. This chain joins TRBV6-1 and TRBJ2-7; possible D gene TRBD2, 6 bases. V lost 6 bases to trimming and J lost 7 bases, with 19 bases between them. The V gene's germline CDR1 is MNHNS and CDR2 SASEGT. This CDR3 has 14 amino acids. CDR3 residues: CASRVLAAPGEQYF. The DNA for the CDR3 is TGTGCCAGCAGAGTACTAGCCGCACCAGGGGAGCAGTACTTC.

This clonotype turned up a few times. The genes are TRBV9 and TRBJ1-2; TRBD1 agrees at 9 bases. The CDR3 contains 15 residues. J was trimmed by 5 bases and V by 0 bases; bases with no gene match: 5. Germline CDR1 SGDLS, CDR2 YYNGEE. The CDR3 spells CASSVAGTGTYGYTF. The CDR3 nucleotides are TGTGCCAGCAGCGTAGCCGGGACAGGGACTTATGGCTACACCTTC.

The chain uses TRBV29-1 and TRBJ2-5; tentative D call: TRBD2 (6 bases). The CDR3 loop spans 11 amino acids. The V end was cut by 5 bases, the J end by 5 bases, with 9 bases between. Germline assignment: CDR1 SQVTM and CDR2 ANQGSEA. The CDR3 coding sequence is TGCAGCGTTTGGAGGGGCGAGACCCAGTACTTC. Amino acids: CSVWRGETQYF.

This clonotype showed up just a few times. The chain has TRBV7-2 and TRBJ2-7; the D gene is possibly TRBD2 (5 bases). Germline V gives CDR1 SGHTA, CDR2 FQGNSA. V was clipped by 2 bases and J by 3 bases, with 11 bases between them. CDR3 length equals 14 residues. The CDR3 nucleotides read TGTGCCAGCAGCTTAAGGCCGGGGTACTACGAGCAGTACTTC. Its protein is CASSLRPGYYEQYF. The variable domain in full, completed from reference TRBV7-2 and TRBJ2-7, reads GAGVSQSPSNKVTEKGKDVELRCDPISGHTALYWYRQSLGQGLEFLIYFQGNSAPDKSGLPSDRFSAERTGGSVSTLTIQRTQQEDSAVYLCASSLRPGYYEQYFGPGTRLTVT.

The V and J genes are TRBV25-1 and TRBJ2-7, with a tentative D call TRBD1 (5 bases). CDR1 and CDR2 from the germline V gene are MGHDK and SYGVNS. The CDR3 extends over 14 amino acids. V gave up 9 bases and J gave up 0 bases, with 15 bases separating them. CDR3 sequence reads: CARGVPPASYEQYF. DNA of the CDR3: TGTGCCAGAGGGGTACCCCCGGCCTCCTACGAGCAGTACTTC.

The rearrangement uses TRBV10-3 and TRBJ1-1, with a possible D match to TRBD1 (5 bases). V gave up 8 bases and J gave up 4 bases, with 8 bases separating them. CDR3 length: 11 amino acids. The germline V gene encodes CDR1 ENHRY and CDR2 SYGVKD. The chain's CDR3 is CAIGGGTEAFF. The CDR3 bases are TGTGCCATCGGGGGGGGCACTGAAGCTTTCTTT.

In this sample, this clonotype turned up a few times. The chain links TRBV7-2 to TRBJ2-5; 8 bases align to TRBD1. Unmatched junction bases numbered 7, after V lost 5 bases and J lost 8 bases. CDR3 length equals 13 residues. Germline V lookup: CDR1 SGHTA, CDR2 FQGNSA. CDR3 in amino acids: CASSPRTGNTQYF. The CDR3 nucleotides are TGTGCCAGCAGCCCGCGGACAGGGAACACCCAGTACTTC.

This clonotype is classed as medium-sized. V and J are TRBV10-3 and TRBJ1-1; no clear D gene. The CDR3 runs 14 residues. Germline CDR1 and CDR2: ENHRY and SYGVKD. V lost 5 bases, J lost 1 base, and 11 bases lay in between. CDR3 in DNA: TGTGCCATCAGTCCCCTCACAGCGAACACTGAAGCTTTCTTT. It is translated as CAISPLTANTEAFF.

The chain recombines TRBV20-1 with TRBJ2-1; 11 nucleotides align to TRBD2. The junction had 6 bases not matched to a gene; V was cut back by 2 bases and J by 0 bases. The CDR3 extends over 17 amino acids. CDR1 DFQATT and CDR2 SNEGSKA come from the germline V gene (reference sequence). DNA for the CDR3: TGCAGTGCTAGATTTTTGACTAGCGGGATCTCCTACAATGAGCAGTTCTTC. Protein product: CSARFLTSGISYNEQFF.

This clonotype was recorded only once. V usage is TRBV7-9 and J usage is TRBJ2-1; TRBD2 matches at 11 bases. Germline values: CDR1 SEHNR, CDR2 FQNEAQ (reference sequence). The junction had 10 bases not matched to a gene; V was cut back by 6 bases and J by 3 bases. The CDR3 has 17 amino acids. This CDR3 is CASRHFTGTSGYNEQFF. The CDR3 bases are TGTGCCAGCAGACATTTTACCGGGACTAGCGGCTACAATGAGCAGTTCTTC. Full variable domain (missing parts from reference TRBV7-9 and TRBJ2-1): DTGVSQNPRHKITKRGQNVTFRCDPISEHNRLYWYRQTLGQGPEFLTYFQNEAQLEKSRLLSDRFSAERPKGSFSTLEIQRTEQGDSAMYLCASRHFTGTSGYNEQFFGPGTRLTVL.

This sequence joins TRBV19 and TRBJ1-3; 7 bases map to TRBD1. This CDR3 contains 15 residues. The V gene's germline CDR1 is LNHDA and CDR2 SQIVND (reference sequence). Unmatched junction bases numbered 6, after V lost 5 bases and J lost 2 bases. CDR3 loop: CASSPRGVTGNTIYF. Here the CDR3 DNA reads TGTGCCAGTAGTCCCAGGGGGGTGACTGGAAACACCATATATTTT.

V and J are TRBV20-1 and TRBJ1-2; D not certain. Germline CDR1 DFQATT, CDR2 SNEGSKA (reference sequence). The V gene lost 3 bases and the J gene lost 0 bases, with 14 bases spanning the gap. CDR3 length: 15 residues. The CDR3 reads CSARPWWQANYGYTF. The CDR3 nucleotides are TGCAGTGCTAGGCCGTGGTGGCAGGCTAACTATGGCTACACCTTC.

The chain employs TRBV12-3 or TRBV12-4 and TRBJ1-5, with no clear D. This CDR3 contains 12 residues. Trimming shortened V by 6 bases and J by 5 bases, and 8 bases separated the two germline ends. This CDR3 reads CASRMVDQPQHF. Written as DNA, the CDR3 is TGTGCCAGCAGAATGGTTGATCAGCCCCAGCATTTT.

This clonotype has at least ten counts. This chain connects TRBV6-5 to TRBJ1-2; unclear D gene. The germline V gene has CDR1 MNHEY and CDR2 SVGAGI. This CDR3 spans 10 amino acids. V shed 5 bases and J shed 8 bases, with 6 bases lying between them. The CDR3 spells CASSGAGYTF. CDR3 sequence (DNA): TGTGCCAGCAGTGGTGCCGGCTACACCTTC.

This clonotype is medium-sized. The V gene is TRBV6-1, the J gene TRBJ1-2; 10 nucleotides line up with TRBD1. The CDR3 has 16 amino acids. Germline assignment: CDR1 MNHNS and CDR2 SASEGT. V shed 6 bases and J 7 bases; nucleotides not matched to a gene: 14. The CDR3 region is CASSAEGQGTRGGYTF. The CDR3 DNA is TGTGCCAGCAGCGCCGAGGGACAGGGGACGCGCGGTGGCTACACCTTC.

The chain combines TRBV27 with TRBJ2-1, with 9 positions matching TRBD2. Germline lookup yields CDR1 MNHEY and CDR2 SMNVEV (reference sequence). J lost 8 bases, V lost 7 bases, and 12 bases had no gene match. The CDR3 is 15 residues long. The CDR3 region is CASNHPGLAVYEQFF. CDR3 nucleotide sequence: TGTGCCAGCAACCATCCGGGACTAGCAGTCTATGAGCAGTTCTTC.

The rearrangement uses TRBV10-1 and TRBJ2-7; D gene unclear. The CDR3 covers 14 residues. Per the germline V gene, CDR1 is WNHNN and CDR2 is SYGVQD (reference sequence). The V end lost 2 bases, the J end lost 2 bases, and 10 bases lay between the germline ends. The CDR3 is CASSEDGRPYEQYF. The CDR3 DNA reads TGCGCCAGCAGTGAGGATGGCAGGCCCTACGAGCAGTACTTC.

This rearrangement joins TRBV6-5 to TRBJ2-6, with 7 bases aligning to TRBD1. The CDR3 totals 18 residues. Germline CDR1 and CDR2: MNHEY and SVGAGI. V was pared by 7 bases and J by 0 bases, with 12 bases of the junction left unmatched. In nucleotides, the CDR3 is TGTGCCAGCACTATAAAACCGGGACAGAGCTCTGGGGCCAACGTCCTGACTTTC. It specifies CASTIKPGQSSGANVLTF.

This chain joins TRBV5-4 and TRBJ1-1; 9 nucleotides align to TRBD1. This CDR3 has 13 amino acids. Trimming at V came to 0 bases and at J to 11 bases, leaving 5 bases not matched to a gene. Germline CDR1 is SGHNT and CDR2 is YYREEE (reference sequence). This CDR3 reads CASSLVDRGGAFF. The CDR3 coding sequence is TGTGCCAGCAGCTTGGTGGACAGGGGTGGGGCTTTCTTT.

This chain uses TRBV5-4 with TRBJ1-2, with D hard to call. Trimming cost V 2 bases and J 1 base, with 9 bases left between them. Germline V gene sequence: CDR1 SGHNT, CDR2 YYREEE (reference sequence). This CDR3 is built from 14 residues. CDR3 loop: CASSFYGFNYGYTF. CDR3 bases: TGTGCCAGCAGCTTCTACGGATTTAACTATGGCTACACCTTC.

This clonotype showed up just a few times. The chain couples TRBV19 to TRBJ1-4; a weak D match, TRBD1 (5 bases). The V and J ends lost 4 bases and 8 bases respectively, with 20 bases between them. Germline V lookup: CDR1 LNHDA, CDR2 SQIVND (reference sequence). The CDR3 totals 16 residues. The CDR3: CASSRSRTPGGEKLFF. CDR3 in DNA: TGTGCCAGTAGTAGATCCCGGACACCCGGCGGAGAAAAACTGTTTTTT.